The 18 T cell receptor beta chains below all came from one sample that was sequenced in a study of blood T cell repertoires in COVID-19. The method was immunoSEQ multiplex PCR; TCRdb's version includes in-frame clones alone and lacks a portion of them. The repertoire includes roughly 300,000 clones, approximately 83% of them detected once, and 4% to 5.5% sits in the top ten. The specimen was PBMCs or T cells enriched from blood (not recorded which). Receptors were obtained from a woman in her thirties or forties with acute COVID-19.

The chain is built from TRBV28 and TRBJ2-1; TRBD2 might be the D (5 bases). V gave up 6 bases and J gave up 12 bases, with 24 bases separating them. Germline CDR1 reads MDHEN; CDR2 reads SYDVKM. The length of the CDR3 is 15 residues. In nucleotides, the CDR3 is TGTGCCAGCAGCCATTTCGGGGATTCGGACGATTCGCAGTTCTTC. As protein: CASSHFGDSDDSQFF.

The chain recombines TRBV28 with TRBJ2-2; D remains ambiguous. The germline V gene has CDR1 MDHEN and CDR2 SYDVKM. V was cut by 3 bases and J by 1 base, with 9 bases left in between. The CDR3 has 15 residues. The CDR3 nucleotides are TGTGCCAGCAGTTTTCCTCGACTGAACACCGGGGAGCTGTTTTTT. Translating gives CASSFPRLNTGELFF.

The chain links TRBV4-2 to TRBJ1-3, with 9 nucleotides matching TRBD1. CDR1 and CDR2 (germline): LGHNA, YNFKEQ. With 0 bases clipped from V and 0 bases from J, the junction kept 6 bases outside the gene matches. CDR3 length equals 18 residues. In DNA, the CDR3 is TGTGCCAGCAGCCAAGATCGGGACAGGGCGGTCTCTGGAAACACCATATATTTT. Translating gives CASSQDRDRAVSGNTIYF.

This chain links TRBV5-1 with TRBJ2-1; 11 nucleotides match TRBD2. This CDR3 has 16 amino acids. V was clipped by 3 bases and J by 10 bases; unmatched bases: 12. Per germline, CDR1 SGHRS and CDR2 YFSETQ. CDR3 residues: CASSWGLAGGIEEQFF. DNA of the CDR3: TGCGCCAGCAGCTGGGGGCTAGCGGGAGGTATAGAGGAGCAGTTCTTC.

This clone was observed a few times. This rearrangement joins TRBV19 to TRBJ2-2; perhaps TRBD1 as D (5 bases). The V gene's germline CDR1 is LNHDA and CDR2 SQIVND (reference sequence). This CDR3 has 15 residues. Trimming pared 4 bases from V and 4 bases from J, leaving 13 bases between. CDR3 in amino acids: CASSTRFDSTGELFF. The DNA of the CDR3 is TGTGCCAGTAGTACCCGATTCGACAGCACCGGGGAGCTGTTTTTT.

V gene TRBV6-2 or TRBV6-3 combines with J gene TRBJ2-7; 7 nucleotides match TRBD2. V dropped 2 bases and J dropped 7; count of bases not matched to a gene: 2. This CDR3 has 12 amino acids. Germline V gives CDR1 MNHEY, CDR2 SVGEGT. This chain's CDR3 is CASSYGRAEQYF. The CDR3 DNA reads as TGTGCCAGCAGTTACGGGAGGGCGGAGCAGTACTTC.

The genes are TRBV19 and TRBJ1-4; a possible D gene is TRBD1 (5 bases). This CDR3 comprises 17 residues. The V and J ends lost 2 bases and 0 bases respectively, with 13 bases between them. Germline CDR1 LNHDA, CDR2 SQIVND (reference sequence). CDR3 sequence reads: CASSIFGQKTTNEKLFF. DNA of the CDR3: TGTGCCAGTAGTATATTTGGACAAAAAACAACTAATGAAAAACTGTTTTTT.

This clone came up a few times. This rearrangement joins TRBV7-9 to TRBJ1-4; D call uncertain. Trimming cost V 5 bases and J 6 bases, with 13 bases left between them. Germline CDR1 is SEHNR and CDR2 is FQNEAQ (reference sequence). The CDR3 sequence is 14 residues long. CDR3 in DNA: TGTGCCAGCAGCGCCACACAATCGTATGAAAAACTGTTTTTT. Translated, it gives CASSATQSYEKLFF.

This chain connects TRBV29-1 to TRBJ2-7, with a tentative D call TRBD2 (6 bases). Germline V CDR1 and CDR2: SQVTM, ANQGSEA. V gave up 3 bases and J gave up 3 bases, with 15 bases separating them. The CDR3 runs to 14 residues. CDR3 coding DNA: TGCAGCGTTGAGGGACTGCTTGGCCGCTACGAGCAGTACTTC. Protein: CSVEGLLGRYEQYF.

CDR3 coding DNA: TGTGCCAGCAGCCCGGGAAGGGACCCGGGGGGCCTCTATGGCTACACCTTC. The encoded protein is CASSPGRDPGGLYGYTF. The V call is TRBV3-1 (or the pseudogene TRBV3-2), the J call TRBJ1-2; D is possibly TRBD1 (6 bases). This CDR3 spans 17 amino acids. Germline CDR1 is LGHDT and CDR2 is YNNKEL (reference sequence). V was clipped by 4 bases and J by 4 bases, with 22 bases between them.

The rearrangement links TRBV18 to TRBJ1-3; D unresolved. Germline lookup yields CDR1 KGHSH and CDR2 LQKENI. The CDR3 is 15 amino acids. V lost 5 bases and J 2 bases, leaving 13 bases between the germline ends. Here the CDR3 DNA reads TGTGCCAGCTCAAGCTCGGAGGGTGCTGGAAACACCATATATTTT. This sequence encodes CASSSSEGAGNTIYF.

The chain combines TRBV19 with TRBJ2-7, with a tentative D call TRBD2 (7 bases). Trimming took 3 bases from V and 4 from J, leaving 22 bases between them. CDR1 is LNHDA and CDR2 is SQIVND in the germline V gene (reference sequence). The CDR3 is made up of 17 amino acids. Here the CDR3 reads CASSIQGTGGTIYEQYF. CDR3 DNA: TGTGCCAGTAGTATTCAGGGGACGGGAGGAACTATTTACGAGCAGTACTTC.

For the CDR3, the DNA is TGTGCCAGCAGGCGGAGGGGTCCGAACACCGGGGAGCTGTTTTTT. It yields the protein CASRRRGPNTGELFF. The V gene is TRBV2, the J gene TRBJ2-2, with TRBD2 as a possible D gene (6 bases). V lost 6 bases and J lost 0, with 11 bases in between. The CDR3 covers 15 residues. Germline assignment: CDR1 SNHLY and CDR2 FYNNEI.

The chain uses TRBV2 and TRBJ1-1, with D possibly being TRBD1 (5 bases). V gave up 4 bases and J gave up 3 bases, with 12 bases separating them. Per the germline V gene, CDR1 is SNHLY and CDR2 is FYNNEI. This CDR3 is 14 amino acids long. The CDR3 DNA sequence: TGTGCCAGCAGTGTCCTGAAGGGGTACACTGAAGCTTTCTTT. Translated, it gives CASSVLKGYTEAFF. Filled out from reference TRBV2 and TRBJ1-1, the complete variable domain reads EPEVTQTPSHQVTQMGQEVILRCVPISNHLYFYWYRQILGQKVEFLVSFYNNEISEKSEIFDDQFSVERPDGSNFTLKIRSTKLEDSAMYFCASSVLKGYTEAFFGQGTRLTVV.

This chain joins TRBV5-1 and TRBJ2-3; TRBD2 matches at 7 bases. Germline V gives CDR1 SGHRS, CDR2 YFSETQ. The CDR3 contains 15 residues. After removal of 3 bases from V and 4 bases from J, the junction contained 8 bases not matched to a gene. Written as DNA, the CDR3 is TGCGCCAGCAGCTCGGGGGGAAGGGTCTCAGATACGCAGTATTTT. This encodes CASSSGGRVSDTQYF.

The CDR3 region has the DNA TGTGCCAGCAGCCCGGGACAGGGGGATGGTTCTAATGAAAAACTGTTTTTT. Protein: CASSPGQGDGSNEKLFF. The V and J genes are TRBV13 and TRBJ1-4; 11 nucleotides agree with TRBD1. CDR3 length equals 17 residues. The J segment lost 3 bases and the V segment lost 5 bases, leaving 8 bases of the junction unmatched. Germline CDR1 and CDR2: PRHDT and FYEKMQ (reference sequence).

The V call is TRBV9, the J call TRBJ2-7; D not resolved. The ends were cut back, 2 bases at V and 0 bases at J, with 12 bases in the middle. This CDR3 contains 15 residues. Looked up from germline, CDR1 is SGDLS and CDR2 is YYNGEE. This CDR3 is CASSVEEGISYEQYF. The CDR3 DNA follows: TGTGCCAGCAGCGTCGAGGAAGGAATCTCCTACGAGCAGTACTTC.

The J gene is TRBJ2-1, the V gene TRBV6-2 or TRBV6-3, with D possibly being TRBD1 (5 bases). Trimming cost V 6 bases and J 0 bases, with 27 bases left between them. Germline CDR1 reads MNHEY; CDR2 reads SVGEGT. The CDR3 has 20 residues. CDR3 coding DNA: TGTGCCAGCAGCCTCGACTGGCCAGGGCCCTTCTCTTACTCCTACAATGAGCAGTTCTTC. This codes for CASSLDWPGPFSYSYNEQFF.